The sequence of this T cell receptor beta chain was determined in a study of STAT3 mutations in large granular lymphocyte leukemia. As for the study in general: More than half of T-LGLL patients received immunosuppressive therapy. Study results and limitations: After therapy, about 35% of the 18 patients switched clonotypes, all new clones STAT3 wild type. In T-cell large granular lymphocyte leukemia, about half of patients showed multiple immunodominant subclonotypes. Variable sampling intervals and differing treatment regimens complicated linking therapy response to TCR clonal burden changes.

The length of the CDR3 is 12 residues. Trimming took 5 bases from V and 8 from J, leaving 12 bases between them. Per the germline V gene, CDR1 is MDHEN and CDR2 is SYDVKM. Clones were read by immunoSEQ multiplex PCR, and TCRdb kept only the in-frame ones, dropping some. This table holds approximately 10,000 clones, approximately 50% found once. As regards this clone: Its antigen is unidentified.

The chain recombines TRBV28 with TRBJ1-2; perhaps TRBD1 as D (5 bases). The receptor comes from a boy between 10 and 17 years old with T-cell large granular lymphocyte leukemia. Some clones in this sample may be carry-over from other donors' samples. The sample comprised peripheral blood mononuclear cells. The CDR3 DNA reads as TGTGCCAGCAGTACAGGACACCCCGGCTACACCTTC. Amino acid sequence: CASSTGHPGYTF.